This entry features one T cell receptor (beta chain) sequence. Its antigen is currently unknown. This specimen comes from a study of T-cell memory formation after mild COVID-19. The wider study: There were largely donor-specific TCR clusters.

Amplification by 5'RACE using constant-segment primers produced TCR alpha and TCR beta cDNA libraries that carried sample barcodes and UMIs. Via MiXCR, TCRdb re-called the 5' RACE reads, giving one row per CDR3 protein. There are 550,000 to 700,000 distinct CDR3 sequences in the sample; about 20% occur only once, and around 12% lies in the top ten. The CDR3 runs 13 residues. From germline, CDR1 is SGHTA and CDR2 FQGNSA. V gave up 7 bases and J gave up 3 bases, with 11 bases separating them. General study results and limits: The main location of contracting CD4+ clones was CM and EM, and that of contracting CD8+ clones was EMRA. Day 37-peaking second-wave clones had unconfirmed SARS-CoV-2 specificity.

The sample consisted of PBMCs or a T cell subset sorted from them (not recorded which). The chain joins TRBV7-2 to TRBJ2-3, with D possibly matching TRBD2 (5 bases). The clonotype comes from an adult woman who had mild COVID-19 (a few samples of this study predate the infection). Cell type and time point are not known. Written as DNA, the CDR3 is TGTGCCAGCAACCGGGAAAGGACAGATACGCAGTATTTT. Translated, it gives CASNRERTDTQYF.